This TCR beta chain was found in a study of cytomegalovirus exposure and HLA in healthy donors. On the study more broadly: As released early, the data held 70 million to 95 million unique TCRs from HLA-typed donors.

As for this clone: Its antigen remains unknown.

Study results and caveats: A classifier reportedly called cytomegalovirus status with high sensitivity and specificity. Some V segments, TRBV6-2 and TRBV6-3 among them, were indistinguishable and were therefore excluded. Reportedly, HLA-A and HLA-B alleles of most subjects were accurately predicted from TCR beta.

Germline loops: CDR1 LGHNA, CDR2 YNFKEQ. Deletions cut 0 bases from V and 5 bases from J, with 11 bases between. This CDR3 has 15 residues. It was with 60 Vbeta and 13 Jbeta primers that the PCR ran. Profiled with immunoSEQ multiplex PCR; TCRdb holds only in-frame clones, not every one. The sample's table shows about 140,000 clones. V gene TRBV4-2 combines with J gene TRBJ2-1, with D possibly TRBD2 on 6 matching bases. The receptor's source is a woman between 18 and 29 years old in good health and CMV-seronegative. The source material was PBMCs. The CDR3 DNA reads TGTGCCAGCAGCCAAGATCCACTAGCCCACAATGAGCAGTTCTTC. It is translated as CASSQDPLAHNEQFF.